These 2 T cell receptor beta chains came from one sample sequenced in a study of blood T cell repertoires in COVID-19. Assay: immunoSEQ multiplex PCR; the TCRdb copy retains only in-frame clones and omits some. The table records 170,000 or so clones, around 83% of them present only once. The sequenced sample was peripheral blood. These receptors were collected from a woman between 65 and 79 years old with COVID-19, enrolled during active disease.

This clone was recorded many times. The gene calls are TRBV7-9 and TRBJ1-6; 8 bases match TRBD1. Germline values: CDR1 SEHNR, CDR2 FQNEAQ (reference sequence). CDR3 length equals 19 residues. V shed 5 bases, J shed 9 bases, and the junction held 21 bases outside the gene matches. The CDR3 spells CASSRIAGQANNWGSPLHF. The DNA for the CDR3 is TGTGCCAGCAGCAGAATTGCGGGACAGGCGAATAACTGGGGTTCACCCCTCCACTTT.

The CDR3 nucleotides are TGTGCCAGCAGTTTGGAGGGGCTAGCGGGAGTAGAGCAGTACTTC. It yields the protein CASSLEGLAGVEQYF. The chain uses TRBV28 and TRBJ2-7; 10 nucleotides align to TRBD2. V gave up 3 bases and J gave up 7 bases; unmatched junction bases: 9. CDR1 and CDR2 (germline): MDHEN, SYDVKM. This CDR3 contains 15 residues.